This is a list of T cell receptor beta chains from one sample in a study of response to subunit inactivated influenza vaccine. MiXCR was run by TCRdb on the RT-PCR reads, yielding one entry per CDR3 protein. The table lists a few hundred thousand distinct CDR3 sequences, roughly 12% of them singletons. The same data also went into a second study, on T cells expressing NK-cell markers.

Sequenced here: PBMCs from blood, sampled on the day of vaccination. Receptor source: a man in his fifties or sixties who received an inactivated influenza vaccine. Each CDR3 is given with its conserved first and last residue. Fields, in order: J gene, V gene, clone size, D gene, CDR3 length, CDR3 DNA, CDR3 protein. The D gene is left open where the match is weak. Expanded clones get a size class; other rows say once, few or many, or leave the size out.

j_gene: TRBJ1-6
v_gene: TRBV28
abundance: -
d_gene: -
len: 14
CDR3nt: TGTGCCAGCAGCCGGGGTCCTGGTAATTCACCCCTCCACTTT
CDR3aa: CASSRGPGNSPLHF

j_gene: TRBJ2-7
v_gene: TRBV9
abundance: few
d_gene: TRBD2
len: 15
CDR3nt: TGTGCCAGCAGCGTATCGAGCGGGAGTAACTACGAGCAGTACTTC
CDR3aa: CASSVSSGSNYEQYF

j_gene: TRBJ2-1
v_gene: TRBV5-1
abundance: -
d_gene: -
len: 11
CDR3nt: TGCGCCAGCAGCTTTATCAGGGGGCAGTTCTTC
CDR3aa: CASSFIRGQFF

j_gene: TRBJ2-3
v_gene: TRBV7-6
abundance: -
d_gene: TRBD2
len: 16
CDR3nt: TGTGCCAGCAGCTTACGAGCGGGGGAGCCCACAGATACGCAGTATTTT
CDR3aa: CASSLRAGEPTDTQYF

j_gene: TRBJ1-5
v_gene: TRBV30
abundance: few
d_gene: TRBD1
len: 14
CDR3nt: TGTGCCTGGAGTCGGGACAGACGCAATCAGCCCCAGCATTTT
CDR3aa: CAWSRDRRNQPQHF

j_gene: TRBJ2-5
v_gene: TRBV12-3/TRBV12-4
abundance: -
d_gene: -
len: 16
CDR3nt: TGTGCCAGCGGCAAGACAGAAAAAACTCTGGGGGAGACCCAGTACTTC
CDR3aa: CASGKTEKTLGETQYF

j_gene: TRBJ1-3
v_gene: TRBV5-1
abundance: few
d_gene: -
len: 16
CDR3nt: TGCGCCAGCAGCTTGGGTGGCAGTAGCTCTGGAAACACCATATATTTT
CDR3aa: CASSLGGSSSGNTIYF

j_gene: TRBJ2-1
v_gene: TRBV2
abundance: -
d_gene: TRBD1
len: 16
CDR3nt: TGTGCCAGCAGTGACGCCCTACAGGGGTTCTACAATGAGCAGTTCTTC
CDR3aa: CASSDALQGFYNEQFF

j_gene: TRBJ2-7
v_gene: TRBV4-2
abundance: -
d_gene: -
len: 14
CDR3nt: TGTGCCAGCAGCCAAGGGCCAGTTGATTACGAGCAGTACTTC
CDR3aa: CASSQGPVDYEQYF

j_gene: TRBJ2-5
v_gene: TRBV4-1
abundance: -
d_gene: -
len: 14
CDR3nt: TGCGCCAGCAGCCAAGAGGGCCTCTCCGAGACCCAGTACTTC
CDR3aa: CASSQEGLSETQYF

j_gene: TRBJ2-1
v_gene: TRBV12-3/TRBV12-4
abundance: few
d_gene: -
len: 15
CDR3nt: TGTGCCAGCAGTCCGACTCTGAGCTCCTACAATGAGCAGTTCTTC
CDR3aa: CASSPTLSSYNEQFF

j_gene: TRBJ1-5
v_gene: TRBV28
abundance: -
d_gene: -
len: 14
CDR3nt: TGTGGCGCCCGTAACCCTATACCTAATCAGCCCCAGCATTTT
CDR3aa: CGARNPIPNQPQHF

j_gene: TRBJ2-7
v_gene: TRBV12-3/TRBV12-4
abundance: few
d_gene: -
len: 12
CDR3nt: TGTGCCAGCAGTCCGGACGCATACGAGCAGTACTTC
CDR3aa: CASSPDAYEQYF

j_gene: TRBJ2-1
v_gene: TRBV29-1
abundance: -
d_gene: TRBD1
len: 13
CDR3nt: TGCAGCGTTGGGTCCAGGGGGCTCCATGAGCAGTTCTTC
CDR3aa: CSVGSRGLHEQFF

j_gene: TRBJ1-1
v_gene: TRBV5-1
abundance: -
d_gene: TRBD1
len: 13
CDR3nt: TGCGCCAGCAGCCGGGACAGTTTCACTGAAGCTTTCTTT
CDR3aa: CASSRDSFTEAFF

j_gene: TRBJ1-1
v_gene: TRBV6-2/TRBV6-3
abundance: few
d_gene: -
len: 13
CDR3nt: TGTGCCAGCAGTTACCATCCGAGCTCTGAAGCTTTCTTT
CDR3aa: CASSYHPSSEAFF

j_gene: TRBJ2-1
v_gene: TRBV19
abundance: -
d_gene: TRBD1
len: 17
CDR3nt: TGTGCCAGTAGTAAAACAAGGGACAGGGGACGCCACAATGAGCAGTTCTTC
CDR3aa: CASSKTRDRGRHNEQFF

j_gene: TRBJ2-7
v_gene: TRBV6-5
abundance: few
d_gene: -
len: 11
CDR3nt: TGTGCCACCGGACGGCTCGGTGAGCAGTACTTC
CDR3aa: CATGRLGEQYF

j_gene: TRBJ2-6
v_gene: TRBV12-3/TRBV12-4
abundance: -
d_gene: -
len: 17
CDR3nt: TGTGCCAGCACCTACACCCAGGCAGGGCCCGGGGCCAACGTCCTGACTTTC
CDR3aa: CASTYTQAGPGANVLTF

j_gene: TRBJ2-3
v_gene: TRBV4-3
abundance: many
d_gene: -
len: 15
CDR3nt: TGCGCCAGCAGCCAAGCTGGGGGACGGGCAGATACGCAGTATTTT
CDR3aa: CASSQAGGRADTQYF

j_gene: TRBJ2-7
v_gene: TRBV15
abundance: many
d_gene: -
len: 17
CDR3nt: TGTGCCACCAGCAGAGATCGGGCGAGGGTCGTTTCCTACGAGCAGTACTTC
CDR3aa: CATSRDRARVVSYEQYF

j_gene: TRBJ2-1
v_gene: TRBV7-2
abundance: -
d_gene: -
len: 17
CDR3nt: TGTGCCAGCAGCTTAAGGGTCATCAGGAGCTCCTACAATGAGCAGTTCTTC
CDR3aa: CASSLRVIRSSYNEQFF

j_gene: TRBJ2-1
v_gene: TRBV6-1
abundance: few
d_gene: -
len: 14
CDR3nt: TGTGCCAGCACCCACTCGCGCTCAACTAATGAGCAGTTCTTC
CDR3aa: CASTHSRSTNEQFF

j_gene: TRBJ2-7
v_gene: TRBV29-1
abundance: few
d_gene: -
len: 11
CDR3nt: TGCAGCGTTGATTCAGGCTACGAGCAGTACTTC
CDR3aa: CSVDSGYEQYF

j_gene: TRBJ2-5
v_gene: TRBV14
abundance: few
d_gene: -
len: 18
CDR3nt: TGTGCCAGCAGCCAAGACCCCCTGTGGGGGACGTTTTGGGAGACCCAGTACTTC
CDR3aa: CASSQDPLWGTFWETQYF

j_gene: TRBJ2-1
v_gene: TRBV29-1
abundance: -
d_gene: -
len: 18
CDR3nt: -
CDR3aa: CSVEGVGGTASLDNEQFF

j_gene: TRBJ1-2
v_gene: TRBV5-1
abundance: few
d_gene: TRBD1
len: 16
CDR3nt: TGCGCCAGCAGCTTGGTCCCTCCGGACAGGGGAAATGGCTACACCTTC
CDR3aa: CASSLVPPDRGNGYTF

j_gene: TRBJ1-1
v_gene: TRBV27
abundance: -
d_gene: -
len: 13
CDR3nt: TGTGCCAGCAGTTTAAGCAGGCTTACTGAAGCTTTCTTT
CDR3aa: CASSLSRLTEAFF